This is a list of T cell receptor beta chains from one sample in a study of blood T cell repertoires in COVID-19. Measured with immunoSEQ multiplex PCR; TCRdb has only the in-frame clones, and not every one. The sample comprises around 59,000 clones, around 80% of which are singletons, and approximately 7% rests with the top ten. The material sequenced was peripheral blood. The receptors derive from a man between 60 and 70 years old with acute or convalescent COVID-19. Each CDR3 is given with its conserved first and last residue. The order of the fields is D gene, clone size, V gene, J gene, CDR3 protein, CDR3 DNA. A D gene is named only where the DNA matches it firmly. Size is omitted from some rows. Given values are once, few, many or a class for expanded clones.

d_call: .
clone_size: .
v_call: TRBV2
j_call: TRBJ1-3
cdr3_aa: CASSESGRASGNTIYF
cdr3_nt: TGTGCCAGCAGTGAGTCAGGCAGGGCCTCTGGAAACACCATATATTTT

d_call: .
clone_size: .
v_call: TRBV2
j_call: TRBJ2-7
cdr3_aa: CASSEQVYEQYF
cdr3_nt: TGTGCCAGCAGTGAGCAGGTATACGAGCAGTACTTC

d_call: .
clone_size: .
v_call: TRBV7-6
j_call: TRBJ2-1
cdr3_aa: CASSLETVDNEQFF
cdr3_nt: TGTGCCAGCAGCTTAGAGACAGTAGACAATGAGCAGTTCTTC

d_call: .
clone_size: .
v_call: TRBV3-1/TRBV3-2
j_call: TRBJ1-1
cdr3_aa: CASSQGQDRKAFF
cdr3_nt: TGTGCCAGCAGCCAAGGCCAGGATCGAAAAGCTTTCTTT

d_call: .
clone_size: .
v_call: TRBV6-6
j_call: TRBJ2-1
cdr3_aa: CASSFRGNNEQFF
cdr3_nt: TGTGCCAGCAGTTTCCGGGGGAACAATGAGCAGTTCTTC

d_call: TRBD2
clone_size: .
v_call: TRBV27
j_call: TRBJ2-1
cdr3_aa: CASSLRTSGGEGNEQFF
cdr3_nt: TGTGCCAGCAGTTTACGGACTAGCGGGGGGGAGGGGAATGAGCAGTTCTTC

d_call: .
clone_size: .
v_call: TRBV6-4
j_call: TRBJ1-2
cdr3_aa: CASSGGRGNYGYTF
cdr3_nt: TGTGCCAGCAGTGGGGGCAGGGGTAACTATGGCTACACCTTC

d_call: TRBD1
clone_size: few
v_call: TRBV6-1
j_call: TRBJ2-7
cdr3_aa: CASSGIVGGQGAEQYF
cdr3_nt: TGTGCCAGCAGTGGTATTGTGGGGGGACAGGGGGCTGAGCAGTACTTC

d_call: TRBD1
clone_size: few
v_call: TRBV27
j_call: TRBJ2-7
cdr3_aa: CASSLAQGAGYEQYF
cdr3_nt: TGTGCCAGCAGTTTGGCGCAGGGGGCAGGGTACGAGCAGTACTTC

d_call: TRBD1
clone_size: .
v_call: TRBV5-6
j_call: TRBJ1-2
cdr3_aa: CASSVSGTGGHGYTF
cdr3_nt: TGTGCCAGCAGCGTGAGCGGGACAGGGGGCCATGGCTACACCTTC

d_call: .
clone_size: many
v_call: TRBV7-8
j_call: TRBJ2-7
cdr3_aa: CASSSRRDLSYEQYF
cdr3_nt: TGTGCCAGCAGCTCACGGAGGGACCTTTCCTACGAGCAGTACTTC

d_call: .
clone_size: .
v_call: TRBV3-1/TRBV3-2
j_call: TRBJ1-2
cdr3_aa: CASRSYYGYTF
cdr3_nt: TGTGCCAGCAGGAGTTACTATGGCTACACCTTC

d_call: .
clone_size: .
v_call: TRBV4-2
j_call: TRBJ1-3
cdr3_aa: CASSTLQGTGNTIYF
cdr3_nt: TGTGCCAGCAGCACATTACAGGGTACTGGAAACACCATATATTTT

d_call: .
clone_size: .
v_call: TRBV5-4
j_call: TRBJ2-3
cdr3_aa: CASSFPGRADTQYF
cdr3_nt: TGTGCCAGCAGCTTCCCCGGCAGGGCAGATACGCAGTATTTT

d_call: .
clone_size: .
v_call: TRBV14
j_call: TRBJ1-3
cdr3_aa: CASSQVRGAGNTIYF
cdr3_nt: TGTGCCAGCAGCCAAGTGCGCGGGGCTGGAAACACCATATATTTT

d_call: TRBD2
clone_size: .
v_call: TRBV9
j_call: TRBJ2-5
cdr3_aa: CASSVGLAGLQETQYF
cdr3_nt: TGTGCCAGCAGCGTAGGACTAGCGGGGCTCCAAGAGACCCAGTACTTC

d_call: .
clone_size: once
v_call: TRBV24-1
j_call: TRBJ2-3
cdr3_aa: CATSRGWRASTDTQYF
cdr3_nt: TGTGCCACCAGTCGGGGGTGGCGGGCAAGCACAGATACGCAGTATTTT

d_call: TRBD1
clone_size: .
v_call: TRBV7-9
j_call: TRBJ2-5
cdr3_aa: CASSKDRGPQETQYF
cdr3_nt: TGTGCCAGCAGCAAGGACAGGGGACCACAAGAGACCCAGTACTTC

d_call: TRBD1
clone_size: once
v_call: TRBV19
j_call: TRBJ2-1
cdr3_aa: CASSQTIGGKNEQFF
cdr3_nt: TGTGCCAGTAGTCAGACGATAGGGGGCAAGAATGAGCAGTTCTTC

d_call: TRBD1
clone_size: .
v_call: TRBV5-1
j_call: TRBJ2-7
cdr3_aa: CASSPTTGSGEQYF
cdr3_nt: TGCGCCAGCAGCCCTACGACAGGGTCGGGCGAGCAGTACTTC

d_call: .
clone_size: .
v_call: TRBV18
j_call: TRBJ1-2
cdr3_aa: CASSLPSSYGYTF
cdr3_nt: TGTGCCAGCTCACTTCCCTCGAGCTATGGCTACACCTTC

d_call: .
clone_size: .
v_call: TRBV2
j_call: TRBJ1-2
cdr3_aa: CASKSADRYGYTF
cdr3_nt: TGTGCCAGCAAAAGCGCCGACAGATATGGCTACACCTTC

d_call: .
clone_size: few
v_call: TRBV9
j_call: TRBJ2-7
cdr3_aa: CASSSVGGSYEQYF
cdr3_nt: TGTGCCAGCAGCTCGGTGGGGGGCTCCTACGAGCAGTACTTC

d_call: TRBD1
clone_size: .
v_call: TRBV24-1
j_call: TRBJ1-5
cdr3_aa: CATSQGGQPQHF
cdr3_nt: TGTGCCACCTCTCAAGGGGGCCAGCCCCAGCATTTT

d_call: TRBD2
clone_size: .
v_call: TRBV3-1/TRBV3-2
j_call: TRBJ2-3
cdr3_aa: CASSLGSGGPTDTQYF
cdr3_nt: TGTGCCAGCAGCTTAGGTAGCGGGGGGCCCACAGATACGCAGTATTTT

d_call: .
clone_size: .
v_call: TRBV7-8
j_call: TRBJ2-7
cdr3_aa: CASSLGGKSYEQYF
cdr3_nt: TGTGCCAGCAGCTTAGGTGGCAAGTCCTACGAGCAGTACTTC